This TCR beta chain was observed in a study of a mutant IDH1 vaccine in newly diagnosed glioma. The CDR3 consists of 13 residues. The germline CDR1 and CDR2 sequences are MNHEY and SVGAGI. Trimming stripped 6 bases from V and 5 bases from J, with 13 bases between. Time point defined: baseline, week 1 (first vaccination visit). Treatment given: pre-vaccination baseline after standard-of-care therapy. Donor tumors were new WHO grade 3 or 4 IDH1-mutant, ATRX-lost astrocytomas. The method was immunoSEQ multiplex PCR; TCRdb's version includes in-frame clones alone and lacks a portion of them. The sample carries approximately 54,000 clones, roughly 80% recorded once.

The chain links TRBV6-5 to TRBJ2-5; D may match TRBD1 or TRBD2 (5 bases each). The sequence was collected from a man aged 18 to 30 with glioma. The sequenced sample was PBMCs, obtained from a glioma patient treated with radiotherapy, temozolomide or both. CDR3 region: CASSNGARETQYF. As DNA, the CDR3 is TGTGCCAGCAGCAACGGGGCACGCGAGACCCAGTACTTC.